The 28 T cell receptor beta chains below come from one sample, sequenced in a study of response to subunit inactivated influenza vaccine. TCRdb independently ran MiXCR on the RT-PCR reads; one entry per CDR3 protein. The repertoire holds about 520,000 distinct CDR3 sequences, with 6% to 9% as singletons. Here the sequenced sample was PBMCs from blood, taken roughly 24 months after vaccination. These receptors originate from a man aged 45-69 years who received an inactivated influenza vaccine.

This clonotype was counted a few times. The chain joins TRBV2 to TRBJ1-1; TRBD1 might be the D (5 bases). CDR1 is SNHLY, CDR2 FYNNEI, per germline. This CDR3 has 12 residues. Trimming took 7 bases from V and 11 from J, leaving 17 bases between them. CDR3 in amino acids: CASTPTGTRAFF. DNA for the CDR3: TGTGCCAGCACCCCAACCGGGACTCGCGCTTTCTTT. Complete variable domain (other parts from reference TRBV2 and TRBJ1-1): EPEVTQTPSHQVTQMGQEVILRCVPISNHLYFYWYRQILGQKVEFLVSFYNNEISEKSEIFDDQFSVERPDGSNFTLKIRSTKLEDSAMYFCASTPTGTRAFFGQGTRLTVV.

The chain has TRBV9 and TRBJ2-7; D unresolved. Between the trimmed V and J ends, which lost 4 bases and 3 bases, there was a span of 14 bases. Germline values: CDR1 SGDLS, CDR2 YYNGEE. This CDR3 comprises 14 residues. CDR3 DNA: TGTGCCAGCAGCCCTTCTTCGGCGGTCTACGAGCAGTACTTC. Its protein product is CASSPSSAVYEQYF.

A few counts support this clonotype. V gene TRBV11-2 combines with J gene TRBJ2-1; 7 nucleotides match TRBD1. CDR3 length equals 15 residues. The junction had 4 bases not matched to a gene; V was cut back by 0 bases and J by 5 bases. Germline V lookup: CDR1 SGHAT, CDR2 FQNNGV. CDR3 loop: CASSLEGGYNNEQFF. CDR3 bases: TGTGCCAGCAGCTTAGAAGGGGGCTATAACAATGAGCAGTTCTTC.

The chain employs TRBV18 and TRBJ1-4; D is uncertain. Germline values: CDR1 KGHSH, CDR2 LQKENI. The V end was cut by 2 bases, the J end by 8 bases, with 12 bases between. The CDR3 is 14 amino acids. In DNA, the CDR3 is TGTGCCAGCTCACCAAGGTCTCTGAGAGAAAAACTGTTTTTT. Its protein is CASSPRSLREKLFF.

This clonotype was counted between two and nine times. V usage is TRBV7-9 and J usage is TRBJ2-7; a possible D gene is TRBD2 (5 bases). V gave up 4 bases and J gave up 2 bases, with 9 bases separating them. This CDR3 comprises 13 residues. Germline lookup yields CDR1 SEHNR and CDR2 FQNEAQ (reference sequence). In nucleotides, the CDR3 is TGTGCCAGCAGCTCTCAGGAGGCCTACGAGCAGTACTTC. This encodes CASSSQEAYEQYF.

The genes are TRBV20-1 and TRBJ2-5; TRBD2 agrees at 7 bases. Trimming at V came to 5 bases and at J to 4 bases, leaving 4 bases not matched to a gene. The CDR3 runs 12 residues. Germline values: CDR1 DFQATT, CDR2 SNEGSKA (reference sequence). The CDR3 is CSAPGGIETQYF. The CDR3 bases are TGCAGTGCTCCCGGGGGGATAGAGACCCAGTACTTC.

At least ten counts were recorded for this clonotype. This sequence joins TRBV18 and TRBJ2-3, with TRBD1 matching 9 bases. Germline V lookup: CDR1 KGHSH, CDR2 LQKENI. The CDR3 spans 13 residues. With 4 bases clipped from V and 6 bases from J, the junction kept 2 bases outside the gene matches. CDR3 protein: CASSRTGEDTQYF. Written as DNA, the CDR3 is TGTGCCAGCTCACGGACAGGGGAGGATACGCAGTATTTT.

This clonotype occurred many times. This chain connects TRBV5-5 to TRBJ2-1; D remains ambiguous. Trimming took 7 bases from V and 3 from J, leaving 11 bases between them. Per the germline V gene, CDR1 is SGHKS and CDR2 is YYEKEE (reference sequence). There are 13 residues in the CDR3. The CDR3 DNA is TGTGCCAGCGCGAACGGGCACTACAATGAGCAGTTCTTC. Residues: CASANGHYNEQFF.

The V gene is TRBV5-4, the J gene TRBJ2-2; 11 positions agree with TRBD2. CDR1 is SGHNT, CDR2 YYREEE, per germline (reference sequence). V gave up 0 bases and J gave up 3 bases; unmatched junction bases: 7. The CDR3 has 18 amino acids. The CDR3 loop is CASSLGLAGGRHTGELFF. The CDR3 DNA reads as TGTGCCAGCAGCTTGGGGCTAGCGGGGGGTCGACACACCGGGGAGCTGTTTTTT.

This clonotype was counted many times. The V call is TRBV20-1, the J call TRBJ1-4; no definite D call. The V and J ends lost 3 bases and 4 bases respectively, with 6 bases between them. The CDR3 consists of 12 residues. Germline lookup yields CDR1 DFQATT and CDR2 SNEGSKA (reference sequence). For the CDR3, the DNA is TGCAGTGCTAGTCCGGGTAATGAAAAACTGTTTTTT. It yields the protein CSASPGNEKLFF.

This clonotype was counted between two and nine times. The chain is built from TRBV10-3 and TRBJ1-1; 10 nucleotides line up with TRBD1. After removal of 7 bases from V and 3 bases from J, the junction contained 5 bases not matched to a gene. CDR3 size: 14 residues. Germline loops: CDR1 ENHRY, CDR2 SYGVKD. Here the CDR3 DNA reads TGTGCCATCACCTCGGACAGGGGGGACACTGAAGCTTTCTTT. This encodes CAITSDRGDTEAFF.

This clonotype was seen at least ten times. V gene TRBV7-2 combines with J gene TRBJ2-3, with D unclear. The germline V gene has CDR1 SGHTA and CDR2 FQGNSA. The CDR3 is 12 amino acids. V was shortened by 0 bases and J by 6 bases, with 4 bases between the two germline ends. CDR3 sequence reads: CASSLARDTQYF. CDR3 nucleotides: TGTGCCAGCAGCTTAGCACGGGATACGCAGTATTTT. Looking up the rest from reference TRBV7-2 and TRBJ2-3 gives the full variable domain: GAGVSQSPSNKVTEKGKDVELRCDPISGHTALYWYRQSLGQGLEFLIYFQGNSAPDKSGLPSDRFSAERTGGSVSTLTIQRTQQEDSAVYLCASSLARDTQYFGPGTRLTVL.

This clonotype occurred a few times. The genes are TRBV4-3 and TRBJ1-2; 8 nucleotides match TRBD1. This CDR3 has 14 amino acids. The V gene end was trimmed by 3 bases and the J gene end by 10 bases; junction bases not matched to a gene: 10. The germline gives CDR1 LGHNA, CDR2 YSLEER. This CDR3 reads CASSQEGQATDYTF. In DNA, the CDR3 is TGCGCCAGCAGCCAGGAGGGACAGGCCACCGACTACACCTTC.

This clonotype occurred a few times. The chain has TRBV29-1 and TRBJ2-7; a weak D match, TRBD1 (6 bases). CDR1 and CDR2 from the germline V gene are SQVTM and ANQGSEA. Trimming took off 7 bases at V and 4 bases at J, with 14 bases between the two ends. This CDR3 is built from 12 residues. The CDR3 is CSASQDRYEQYF. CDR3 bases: TGCAGCGCCAGTCAGGACAGATACGAGCAGTACTTC.

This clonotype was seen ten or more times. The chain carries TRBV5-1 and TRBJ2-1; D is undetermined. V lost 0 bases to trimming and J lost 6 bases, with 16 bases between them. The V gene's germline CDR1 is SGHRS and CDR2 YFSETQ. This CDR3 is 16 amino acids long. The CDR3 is CASSLAGSEVGNEQFF. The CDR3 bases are TGCGCCAGCAGCTTGGCCGGGTCCGAAGTGGGCAATGAGCAGTTCTTC.

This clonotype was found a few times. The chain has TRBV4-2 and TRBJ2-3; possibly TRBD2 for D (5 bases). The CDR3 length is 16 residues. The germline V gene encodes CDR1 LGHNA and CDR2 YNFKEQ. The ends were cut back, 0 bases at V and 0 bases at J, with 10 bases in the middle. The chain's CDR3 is CASSQDLLASTDTQYF. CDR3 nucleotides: TGTGCCAGCAGCCAAGATCTCCTAGCCAGCACAGATACGCAGTATTTT.

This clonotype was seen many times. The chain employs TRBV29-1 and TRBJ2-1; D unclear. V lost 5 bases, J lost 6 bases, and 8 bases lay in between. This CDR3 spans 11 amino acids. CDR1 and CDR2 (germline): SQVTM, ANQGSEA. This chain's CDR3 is CSVKNSNEQFF. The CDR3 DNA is TGCAGCGTTAAGAATTCCAATGAGCAGTTCTTC.

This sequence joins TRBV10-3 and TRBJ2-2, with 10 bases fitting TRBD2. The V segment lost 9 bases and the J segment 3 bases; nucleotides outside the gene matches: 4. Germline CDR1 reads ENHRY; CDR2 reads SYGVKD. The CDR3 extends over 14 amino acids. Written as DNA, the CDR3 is TGTGCCATACCCGGGACTAGCGACACCGGGGAGCTGTTTTTT. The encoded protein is CAIPGTSDTGELFF.

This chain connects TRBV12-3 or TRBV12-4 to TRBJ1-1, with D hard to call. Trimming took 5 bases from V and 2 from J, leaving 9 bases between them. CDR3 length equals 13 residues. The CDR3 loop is CASSTIGNTEAFF. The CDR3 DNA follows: TGTGCCAGCAGTACAATAGGAAACACTGAAGCTTTCTTT.

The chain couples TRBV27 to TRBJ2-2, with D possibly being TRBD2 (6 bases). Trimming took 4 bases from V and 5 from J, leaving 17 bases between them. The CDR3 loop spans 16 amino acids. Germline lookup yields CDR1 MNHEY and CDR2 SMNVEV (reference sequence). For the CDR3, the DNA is TGTGCCAGCAGTTCGCGACCGCAACGGGGGACCGGGGAGCTGTTTTTT. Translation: CASSSRPQRGTGELFF.

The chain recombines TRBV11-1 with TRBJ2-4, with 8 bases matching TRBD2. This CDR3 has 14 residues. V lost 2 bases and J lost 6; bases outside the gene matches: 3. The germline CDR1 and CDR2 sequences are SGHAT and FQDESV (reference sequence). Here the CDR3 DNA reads TGTGCCAGCAGCTTATACGGGGGGGGAAACATTCAGTACTTC. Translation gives CASSLYGGGNIQYF.

This CDR3 reads CASSLERYLTGNTEAFF. CDR3 DNA: TGTGCCAGCAGCTTAGAACGATACCTGACAGGGAACACTGAAGCTTTCTTT. This rearrangement joins TRBV7-9 to TRBJ1-1; D is possibly TRBD1 (6 bases). Germline CDR1 is SEHNR and CDR2 is FQNEAQ (reference sequence). CDR3 size: 17 residues. V was trimmed by 1 base and J by 1 base, leaving 16 bases between them.

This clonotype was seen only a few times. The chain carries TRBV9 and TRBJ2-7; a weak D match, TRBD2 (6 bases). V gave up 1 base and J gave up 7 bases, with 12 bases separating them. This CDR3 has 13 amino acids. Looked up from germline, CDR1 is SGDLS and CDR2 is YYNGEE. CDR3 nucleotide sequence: TGTGCCAGCAGCGTAACGGGAGTTGGGGAGCAGTACTTC. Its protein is CASSVTGVGEQYF.

For the CDR3, the DNA is TGCGCCAGCAGCCCGGTGGGGGTCGAGCAGTTCTTC. This sequence encodes CASSPVGVEQFF. The chain recombines TRBV5-1 with TRBJ2-1; perhaps D is TRBD1 or TRBD2 (5 bases each). The germline CDR1 and CDR2 sequences are SGHRS and YFSETQ. This CDR3 has 12 residues. The ends were cut back, 4 bases at V and 10 bases at J, with 12 bases in the middle.

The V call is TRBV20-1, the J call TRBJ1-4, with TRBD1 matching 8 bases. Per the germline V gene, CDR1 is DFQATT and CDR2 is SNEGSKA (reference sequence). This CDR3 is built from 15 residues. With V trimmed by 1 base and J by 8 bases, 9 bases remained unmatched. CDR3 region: CSARGGQGALEKLFF. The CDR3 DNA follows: TGCAGTGCTAGAGGGGGTCAGGGGGCTTTGGAAAAACTGTTTTTT.

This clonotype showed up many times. CDR3 sequence: CASSLAFLSGNTIYF. The CDR3 DNA reads TGTGCCAGCAGCTTAGCATTCCTCTCTGGAAACACCATATATTTT. The genes are TRBV7-2 and TRBJ1-3; no definite D call. Germline-derived CDR1 and CDR2 are SGHTA and FQGNSA. The germline V and J ends were trimmed by 0 bases and 0 bases, with 6 bases remaining between them. The CDR3 has 15 amino acids. Looking up the rest from reference TRBV7-2 and TRBJ1-3 gives the full variable domain: GAGVSQSPSNKVTEKGKDVELRCDPISGHTALYWYRQSLGQGLEFLIYFQGNSAPDKSGLPSDRFSAERTGGSVSTLTIQRTQQEDSAVYLCASSLAFLSGNTIYFGEGSWLTVV.

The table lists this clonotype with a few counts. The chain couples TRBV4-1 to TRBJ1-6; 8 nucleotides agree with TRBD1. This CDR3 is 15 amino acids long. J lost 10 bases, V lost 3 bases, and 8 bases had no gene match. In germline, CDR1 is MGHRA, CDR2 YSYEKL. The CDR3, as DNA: TGCGCCAGCAGCCAGGCAACAGGGGGAGGGTCACCCCTCCACTTT. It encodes CASSQATGGGSPLHF.

The CDR3 DNA follows: TGTGCCAGCAGTTACTCTTCAAGGGTCGATCAGCCCCAGCATTTT. This encodes CASSYSSRVDQPQHF. The genes are TRBV6-2 or TRBV6-3 and TRBJ1-5; D is uncertain. V lost 0 bases, J lost 5 bases, and 11 bases lay in between. The germline V gene encodes CDR1 MNHEY and CDR2 SVGEGT. This CDR3 has 15 residues.